The 17 T cell receptor beta chains below all came from one sample that was sequenced in a study of control samples from healthy donors and cancer patients. Using immunoSEQ multiplex PCR, the repertoire was profiled, and TCRdb retains in-frame clones only, with some absent. The sample carries 150,000 to 200,000 clones, 90% recorded once. Input material: blood. These receptors were obtained from a woman in her forties or fifties in good health.

This rearrangement joins TRBV13 to TRBJ1-1; weak D call: TRBD1 (5 bases). Germline loops: CDR1 PRHDT, CDR2 FYEKMQ (reference sequence). CDR3 size: 13 residues. Trimming removed 5 bases at V and 0 bases at J, with 7 bases between. This chain's CDR3 is CASSGDVNTEAFF. The CDR3 bases are TGTGCCAGCAGCGGGGACGTGAACACTGAAGCTTTCTTT.

CDR3 in DNA: TGTGCCAATGGGGGGTGGAGTGAGCAGTTCTTC. It specifies CANGGWSEQFF. This chain links TRBV13 with TRBJ2-1, with D maybe TRBD2 (6 bases). Germline V gene sequence: CDR1 PRHDT, CDR2 FYEKMQ (reference sequence). The germline V and J ends were trimmed by 10 bases and 9 bases, with 13 bases remaining between them. This CDR3 has 11 residues. Together with reference TRBV13 and TRBJ2-1, the CDR3 gives the full variable domain: AAGVIQSPRHLIKEKRETATLKCYPIPRHDTVYWYQQGPGQDPQFLISFYEKMQSDKGSIPDRFSAQQFSDYHSELNMSSLELGDSALYFCANGGWSEQFFGPGTRLTVL.

The chain has TRBV6-5 and TRBJ2-1; TRBD2 aligns across 8 bases. After removal of 4 bases from V and 6 bases from J, the junction contained 11 bases not matched to a gene. CDR3 length equals 16 residues. Per germline, CDR1 MNHEY and CDR2 SVGAGI. CDR3 amino acids: CASSSTPGTRANEQFF. CDR3 coding DNA: TGTGCCAGCAGTTCTACACCCGGGACTAGGGCCAATGAGCAGTTCTTC.

This clone has only one observation. The chain is built from TRBV4-1 and TRBJ1-2; the D gene is possibly TRBD1 (5 bases). Germline loops: CDR1 MGHRA, CDR2 YSYEKL. The CDR3 totals 14 residues. Between the trimmed V and J ends, which lost 2 bases and 3 bases, there was a span of 10 bases. Here the CDR3 DNA reads TGCGCCAGCAGCCAACCTCCGGGGGACTATGGCTACACCTTC. Its protein product is CASSQPPGDYGYTF.

The V call is TRBV28, the J call TRBJ2-3; perhaps D is TRBD1 or TRBD2 (5 bases each). This CDR3 is 17 amino acids long. Germline V gene lookup returns CDR1 MDHEN and CDR2 SYDVKM. V gave up 6 bases and J gave up 1 base, with 20 bases separating them. CDR3 nucleotides: TGTGCCAGCAGACTGCCCCCCAGAGGGGTCCGCACAGATACGCAGTATTTT. Protein product: CASRLPPRGVRTDTQYF.

The chain is built from TRBV6-6 and TRBJ1-4, with D unclear. CDR3 size: 15 residues. The V end was cut by 2 bases, the J end by 0 bases, with 7 bases between. Germline V gene sequence: CDR1 MNHNY, CDR2 SVGAGI (reference sequence). The CDR3 nucleotides are TGTGCCAGCAGTTACGGACGGCCAACTAATGAAAAACTGTTTTTT. Translation gives CASSYGRPTNEKLFF.

The rearrangement uses TRBV3-1 (or the pseudogene TRBV3-2) and TRBJ2-7; D not certain. CDR3 length equals 13 residues. Trimming took 4 bases from V and 2 from J, leaving 9 bases between them. Germline loops: CDR1 LGHDT, CDR2 YNNKEL (reference sequence). CDR3 DNA: TGTGCCAGCAGCCTAGGACCCGCCTACGAGCAGTACTTC. It is translated as CASSLGPAYEQYF.

The chain joins TRBV28 to TRBJ2-5; 8 bases agree with TRBD2. CDR3 length: 15 amino acids. Germline V lookup: CDR1 MDHEN, CDR2 SYDVKM. The V gene end was trimmed by 4 bases and the J gene end by 5 bases; junction bases not matched to a gene: 9. CDR3 nucleotide sequence: TGTGCCAGCAGTTCAGCCGGGGGGGGGCGCGAGACCCAGTACTTC. The encoded protein is CASSSAGGGRETQYF.

The rearrangement joins TRBV24-1 to TRBJ1-1; 7 bases map to TRBD1. The CDR3 extends over 15 amino acids. Germline V lookup: CDR1 KGHDR, CDR2 SFDVKD. Trimming took 4 bases from V and 1 from J; bases not matched to a gene: 5. Here the CDR3 reads CATSDPRTGNTEAFF. CDR3 DNA: TGTGCCACCAGTGACCCCAGGACAGGGAACACTGAAGCTTTCTTT.

This chain uses TRBV19 with TRBJ2-1, with 15 bases identical to TRBD2. The CDR3 is 18 amino acids. CDR1 is LNHDA and CDR2 is SQIVND in the germline V gene (reference sequence). V shed 0 bases, J shed 0 bases, and the junction held 0 bases outside the gene matches. Here the CDR3 reads CASSIEGLAGGSYNEQFF. As DNA, the CDR3 is TGTGCCAGTAGTATAGAGGGACTAGCGGGGGGCTCCTACAATGAGCAGTTCTTC. Full variable domain (missing parts from reference TRBV19 and TRBJ2-1): DGGITQSPKYLFRKEGQNVTLSCEQNLNHDAMYWYRQDPGQGLRLIYYSQIVNDFQKGDIAEGYSVSREKKESFPLTVTSAQKNPTAFYLCASSIEGLAGGSYNEQFFGPGTRLTVL.

With regard to this clone: One end of the junction does not line up with germline, which may come from a read error. The CDR3 DNA reads as TGCCCCAGCGTGAGAATGGTCCAGTTCGAACACACCATATATTTT. It specifies CPSVRMVQFEHTIYF. The V and J genes are TRBV5-1 and TRBJ1-3; D is undetermined. Germline V gene lookup returns CDR1 SGHRS and CDR2 YFSETQ. This CDR3 has 15 residues.

For this clone: The sample carries other DNA sequences with the same CDR3. V and J are TRBV7-2 and TRBJ1-2; D may be TRBD1 (6 bases). The CDR3 is 14 residues long. The V end was cut by 1 base, the J end by 5 bases, with 11 bases between. Looked up from germline, CDR1 is SGHTA and CDR2 is FQGNSA. The CDR3 loop reads CASSLDGGPYGYTF. The CDR3 DNA is TGTGCCAGCAGCTTAGATGGGGGGCCATATGGCTACACCTTC.

The chain is built from TRBV30 and TRBJ1-2, with a possible D match to TRBD1 (5 bases). The germline V gene has CDR1 GTSNPN and CDR2 SVGIG (reference sequence). With 5 bases removed from V and 7 bases from J, the gap between germline ends came to 23 bases. The CDR3 has 15 residues. The CDR3 here is CAWFAAGTTGSGYTF. The CDR3 DNA is TGTGCCTGGTTCGCAGCCGGGACCACCGGTTCTGGCTACACCTTC.

The gene calls are TRBV4-1 and TRBJ1-5, with D unresolved. The length of the CDR3 is 15 residues. Germline V CDR1 and CDR2: MGHRA, YSYEKL. The V end was cut by 0 bases, the J end by 3 bases, with 9 bases between. CDR3 sequence reads: CASSQDSRNNQPQHF. For the CDR3, the DNA is TGCGCCAGCAGCCAAGATTCCCGCAACAATCAGCCCCAGCATTTT.

The chain is built from TRBV6-5 and TRBJ2-2, with unresolved D. CDR3 length equals 15 residues. The ends were cut back, 5 bases at V and 6 bases at J, with 16 bases in the middle. CDR1 and CDR2 (germline): MNHEY, SVGAGI. Here the CDR3 reads CASSLRHPGSGELFF. The CDR3 nucleotides read TGTGCCAGCAGTCTTAGACACCCAGGATCCGGGGAGCTGTTTTTT.

The chain carries TRBV5-1 and TRBJ1-6; tentative D call: TRBD1 (5 bases). Trimming took 4 bases from V and 7 from J, leaving 15 bases between them. The CDR3 contains 15 residues. CDR1 and CDR2 from the germline V gene are SGHRS and YFSETQ. In DNA, the CDR3 is TGCGCCAGCAGCCGAGATCCCAGACAGAATTCACCCCTCCACTTT. This encodes CASSRDPRQNSPLHF.

Comments on this clone: Other DNA sequences within the sample encode an identical CDR3. This chain links TRBV18 with TRBJ1-2, with D perhaps TRBD1 (6 bases). The CDR3 covers 13 residues. V shed 3 bases and J shed 2 bases, with 7 bases lying between them. Germline assignment: CDR1 KGHSH and CDR2 LQKENI. The CDR3 nucleotides read TGTGCCAGCTCACCCCAGGGGAACTATGGCTACACCTTC. It yields the protein CASSPQGNYGYTF.